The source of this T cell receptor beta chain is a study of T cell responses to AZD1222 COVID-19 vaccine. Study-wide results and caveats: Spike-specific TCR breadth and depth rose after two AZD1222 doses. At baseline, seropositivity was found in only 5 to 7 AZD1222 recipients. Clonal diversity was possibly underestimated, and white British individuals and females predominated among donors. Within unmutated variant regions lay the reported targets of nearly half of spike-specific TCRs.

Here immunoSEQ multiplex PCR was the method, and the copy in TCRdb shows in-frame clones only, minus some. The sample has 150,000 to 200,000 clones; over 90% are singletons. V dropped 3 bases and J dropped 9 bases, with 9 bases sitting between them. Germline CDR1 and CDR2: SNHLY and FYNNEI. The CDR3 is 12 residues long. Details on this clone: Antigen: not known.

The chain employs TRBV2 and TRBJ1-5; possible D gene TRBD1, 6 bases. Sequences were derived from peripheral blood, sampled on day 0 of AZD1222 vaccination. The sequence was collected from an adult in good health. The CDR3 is CASSDGQTPQHF. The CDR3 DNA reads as TGTGCCAGCAGTGATGGACAGACGCCCCAGCATTTT.